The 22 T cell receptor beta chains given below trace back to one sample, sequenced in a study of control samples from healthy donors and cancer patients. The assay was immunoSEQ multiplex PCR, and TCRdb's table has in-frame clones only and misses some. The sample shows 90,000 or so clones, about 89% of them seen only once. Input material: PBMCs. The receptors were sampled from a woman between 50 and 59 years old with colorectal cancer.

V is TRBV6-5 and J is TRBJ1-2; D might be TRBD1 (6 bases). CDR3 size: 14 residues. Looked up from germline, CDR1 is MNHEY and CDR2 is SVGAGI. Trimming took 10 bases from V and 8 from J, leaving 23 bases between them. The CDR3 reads CATLTWQGIEGYTF. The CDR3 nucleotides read TGTGCCACCCTAACCTGGCAGGGGATAGAAGGCTACACCTTC.

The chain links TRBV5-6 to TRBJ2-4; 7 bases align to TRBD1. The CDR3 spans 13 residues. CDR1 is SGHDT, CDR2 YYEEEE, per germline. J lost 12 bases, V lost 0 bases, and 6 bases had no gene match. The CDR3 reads CASSLASGQTQYF. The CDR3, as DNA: TGTGCCAGCAGCTTGGCGTCGGGACAGACTCAGTACTTC.

The CDR3 bases are TGTGCCTGGAGTCCACAGGGGCGGAATTCACCCCTCCACTTT. It yields the protein CAWSPQGRNSPLHF. The rearrangement links TRBV30 to TRBJ1-6, with 7 bases aligning to TRBD1. Losses at the gene ends were 2 bases for V and 7 bases for J; bases not matched to a gene: 5. Germline CDR1 is GTSNPN and CDR2 is SVGIG (reference sequence). The CDR3 is made up of 14 amino acids.

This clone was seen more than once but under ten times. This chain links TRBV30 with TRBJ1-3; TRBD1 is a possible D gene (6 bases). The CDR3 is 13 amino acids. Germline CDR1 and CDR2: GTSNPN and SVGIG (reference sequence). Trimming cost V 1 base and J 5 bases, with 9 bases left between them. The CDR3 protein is CAWSAGHRNTIYF. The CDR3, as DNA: TGTGCCTGGAGTGCGGGACATCGAAACACCATATATTTT.

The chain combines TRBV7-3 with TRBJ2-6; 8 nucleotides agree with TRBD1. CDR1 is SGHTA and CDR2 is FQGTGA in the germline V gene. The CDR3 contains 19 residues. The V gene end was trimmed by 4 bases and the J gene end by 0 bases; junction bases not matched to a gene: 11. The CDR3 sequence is CASSSPLRTGSSGANVLTF. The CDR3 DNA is TGTGCCAGCAGCTCGCCCCTCCGGACAGGGAGCTCTGGGGCCAACGTCCTGACTTTC.

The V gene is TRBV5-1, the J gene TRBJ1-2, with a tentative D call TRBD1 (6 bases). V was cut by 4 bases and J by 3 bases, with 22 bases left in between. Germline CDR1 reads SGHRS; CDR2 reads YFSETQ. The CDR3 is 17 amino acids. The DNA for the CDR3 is TGCGCCAGCAGCCCCGGAGGAAGGGGGGGAGGGGACTATGGCTACACCTTC. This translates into CASSPGGRGGGDYGYTF. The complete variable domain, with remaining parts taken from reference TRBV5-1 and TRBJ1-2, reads KAGVTQTPRYLIKTRGQQVTLSCSPISGHRSVSWYQQTPGQGLQFLFEYFSETQRNKGNFPGRFSGRQFSNSRSEMNVSTLELGDSALYLCASSPGGRGGGDYGYTFGSGTRLTVV.

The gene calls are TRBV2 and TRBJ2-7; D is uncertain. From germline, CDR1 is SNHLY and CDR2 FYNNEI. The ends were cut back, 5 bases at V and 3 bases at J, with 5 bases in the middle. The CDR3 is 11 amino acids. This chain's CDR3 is CASSLGYEQYV. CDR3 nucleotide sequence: TGTGCCAGCAGTCTCGGCTACGAGCAGTACGTC.

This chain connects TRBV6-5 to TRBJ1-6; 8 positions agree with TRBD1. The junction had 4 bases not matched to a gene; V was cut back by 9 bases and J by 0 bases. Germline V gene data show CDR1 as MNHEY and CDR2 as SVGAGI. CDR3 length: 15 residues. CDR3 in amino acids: CASLTGASYNSPLHF. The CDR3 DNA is TGTGCCAGTCTGACAGGGGCCTCCTATAATTCACCCCTCCACTTT.

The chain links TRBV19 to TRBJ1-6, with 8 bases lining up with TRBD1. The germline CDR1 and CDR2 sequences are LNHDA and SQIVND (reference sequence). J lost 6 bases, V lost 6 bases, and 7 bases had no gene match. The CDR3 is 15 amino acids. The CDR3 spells CASRIEDRVNSPLHF. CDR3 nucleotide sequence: TGTGCCAGTAGAATCGAGGACAGGGTTAATTCACCCCTCCACTTT.

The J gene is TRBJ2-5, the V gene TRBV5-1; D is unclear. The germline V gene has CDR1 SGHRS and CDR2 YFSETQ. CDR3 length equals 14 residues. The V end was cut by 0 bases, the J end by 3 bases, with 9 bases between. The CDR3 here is CASSLEAAEETQYF. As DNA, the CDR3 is TGCGCCAGCAGCTTGGAGGCAGCCGAAGAGACCCAGTACTTC.

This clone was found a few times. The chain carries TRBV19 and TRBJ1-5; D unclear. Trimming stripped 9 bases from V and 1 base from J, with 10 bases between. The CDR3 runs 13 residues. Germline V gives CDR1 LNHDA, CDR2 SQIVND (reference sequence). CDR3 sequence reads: CASEIGSNQPQHF. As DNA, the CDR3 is TGTGCCAGCGAAATAGGAAGCAATCAGCCCCAGCATTTT.

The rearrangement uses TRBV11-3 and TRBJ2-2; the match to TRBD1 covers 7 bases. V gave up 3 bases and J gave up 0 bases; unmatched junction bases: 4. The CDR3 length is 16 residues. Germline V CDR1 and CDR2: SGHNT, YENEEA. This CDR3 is CASSFYGQANTGELFF. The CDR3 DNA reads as TGTGCCAGCAGCTTCTATGGACAGGCGAACACCGGGGAGCTGTTTTTT. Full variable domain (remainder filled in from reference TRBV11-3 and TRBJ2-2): EAGVVQSPRYKIIEKKQPVAFWCNPISGHNTLYWYLQNLGQGPELLIRYENEEAVDDSQLPKDRFSAERLKGVDSTLKIQPAELGDSAVYLCASSFYGQANTGELFFGEGSRLTVL.

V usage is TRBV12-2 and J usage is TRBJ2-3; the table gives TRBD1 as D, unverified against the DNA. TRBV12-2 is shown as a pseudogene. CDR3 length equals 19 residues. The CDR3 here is CASRLEGTGGFCGTDTQYF. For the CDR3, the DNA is TGTGCAAGTCGCCTCGAGGGGACAGGGGGCTTTTGTGGCACAGATACGCAGTATTTT.

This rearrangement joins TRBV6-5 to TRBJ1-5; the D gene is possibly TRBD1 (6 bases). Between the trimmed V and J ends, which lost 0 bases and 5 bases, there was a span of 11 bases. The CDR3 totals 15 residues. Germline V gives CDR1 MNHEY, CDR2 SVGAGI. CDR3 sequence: CASSYSSGVDQPQHF. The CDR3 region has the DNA TGTGCCAGCAGTTACTCATCAGGGGTCGATCAGCCCCAGCATTTT.

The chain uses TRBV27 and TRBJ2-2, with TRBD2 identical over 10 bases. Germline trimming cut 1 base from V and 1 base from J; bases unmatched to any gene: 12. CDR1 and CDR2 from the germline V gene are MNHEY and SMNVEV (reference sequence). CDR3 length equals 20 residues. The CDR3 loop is CASSLLRSGGAGRNTGELFF. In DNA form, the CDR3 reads TGTGCCAGCAGTTTATTAAGGAGCGGGGGGGCCGGTAGGAACACCGGGGAGCTGTTTTTT.

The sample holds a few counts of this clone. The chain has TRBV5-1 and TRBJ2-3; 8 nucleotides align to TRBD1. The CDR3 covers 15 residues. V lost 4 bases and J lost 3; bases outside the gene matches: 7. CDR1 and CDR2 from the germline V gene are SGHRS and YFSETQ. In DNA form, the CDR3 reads TGCGCCAGCAGCGGACAGGGTGGGGGGACAGATACGCAGTATTTT. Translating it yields CASSGQGGGTDTQYF.

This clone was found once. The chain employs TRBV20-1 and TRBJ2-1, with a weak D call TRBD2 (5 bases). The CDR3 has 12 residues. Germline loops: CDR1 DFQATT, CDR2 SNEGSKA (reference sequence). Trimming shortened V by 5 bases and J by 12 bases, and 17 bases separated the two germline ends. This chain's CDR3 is CSAGGRGSVQFF. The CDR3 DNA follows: TGCAGTGCTGGTGGCCGGGGTTCCGTGCAGTTCTTC.

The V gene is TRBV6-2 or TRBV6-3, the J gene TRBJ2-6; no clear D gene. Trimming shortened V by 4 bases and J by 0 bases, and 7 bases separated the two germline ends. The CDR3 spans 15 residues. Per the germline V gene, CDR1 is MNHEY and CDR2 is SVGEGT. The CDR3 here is CASSFHFSGANVLTF. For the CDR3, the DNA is TGTGCCAGCAGTTTTCATTTCTCTGGGGCCAACGTCCTGACTTTC.

The CDR3 spells CASSYSGTVSLYGYTF. The CDR3 bases are TGTGCCAGCAGTTACTCCGGGACAGTGTCGTTGTATGGCTACACCTTC. The chain combines TRBV6-5 with TRBJ1-2, with 7 bases lining up with TRBD1. The junction had 9 bases not matched to a gene; V was cut back by 0 bases and J by 5 bases. The CDR3 length is 16 residues. Germline-derived CDR1 and CDR2 are MNHEY and SVGAGI.

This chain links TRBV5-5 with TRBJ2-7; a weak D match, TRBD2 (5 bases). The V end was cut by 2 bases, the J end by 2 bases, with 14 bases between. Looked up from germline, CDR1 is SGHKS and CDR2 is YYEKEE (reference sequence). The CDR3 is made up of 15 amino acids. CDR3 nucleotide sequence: TGTGCCAGCAGCTTAACCCTTGGAGGACCCTACGAGCAGTACGTC. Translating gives CASSLTLGGPYEQYV.

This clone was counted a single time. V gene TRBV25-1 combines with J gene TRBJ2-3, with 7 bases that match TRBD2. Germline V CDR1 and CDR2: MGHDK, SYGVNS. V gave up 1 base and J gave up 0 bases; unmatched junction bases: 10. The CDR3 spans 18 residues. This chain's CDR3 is CASSESTGEGSSTDTQYF. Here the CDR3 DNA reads TGTGCCAGCAGTGAATCAACGGGGGAGGGGAGTAGCACAGATACGCAGTATTTT.

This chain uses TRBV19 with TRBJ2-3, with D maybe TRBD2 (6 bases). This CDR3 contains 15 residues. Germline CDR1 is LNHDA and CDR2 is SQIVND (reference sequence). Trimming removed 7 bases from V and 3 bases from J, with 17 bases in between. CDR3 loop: CASKSGTLPTDTQYF. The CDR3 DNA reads TGTGCCAGTAAGTCCGGGACTTTACCAACAGATACGCAGTATTTT.